Below, one T cell receptor beta chain is given with its context. This entry belongs to a study of PD-L1 blockade in urothelial cancer. As for the study in general: A median approximately 140,000 T cells were found in blood samples.

Method: immunoSEQ multiplex PCR; TCRdb's copy keeps in-frame clones and lacks some. Counted here are around 30,000 clones, less than 90% occurring once; the ten biggest clones make up almost 3%. Germline values: CDR1 LNHDA, CDR2 SQIVND (reference sequence). The CDR3 totals 16 residues. Trimming pared 4 bases from V and 3 bases from J, leaving 16 bases between. The time point denotes: peripheral blood 6 weeks after treatment start. Per-patient samples, pretreatment and on-treatment, numbered 1 to 8. This TCR was recovered from a man between 65 and 85 years old with urothelial cancer. This chain uses TRBV19 with TRBJ1-5, with D perhaps TRBD1 (6 bases). Specimen: PBMCs, collected around atezolizumab (anti-PD-L1) treatment. The CDR3 spells CASSSTGSRANQPQHF. DNA of the CDR3: TGTGCCAGTAGTAGTACAGGGAGTAGGGCCAATCAGCCCCAGCATTTT. Using reference TRBV19 and TRBJ1-5 for the parts outside the CDR3, the full variable domain is DGGITQSPKYLFRKEGQNVTLSCEQNLNHDAMYWYRQDPGQGLRLIYYSQIVNDFQKGDIAEGYSVSREKKESFPLTVTSAQKNPTAFYLCASSSTGSRANQPQHFGDGTRLSIL.